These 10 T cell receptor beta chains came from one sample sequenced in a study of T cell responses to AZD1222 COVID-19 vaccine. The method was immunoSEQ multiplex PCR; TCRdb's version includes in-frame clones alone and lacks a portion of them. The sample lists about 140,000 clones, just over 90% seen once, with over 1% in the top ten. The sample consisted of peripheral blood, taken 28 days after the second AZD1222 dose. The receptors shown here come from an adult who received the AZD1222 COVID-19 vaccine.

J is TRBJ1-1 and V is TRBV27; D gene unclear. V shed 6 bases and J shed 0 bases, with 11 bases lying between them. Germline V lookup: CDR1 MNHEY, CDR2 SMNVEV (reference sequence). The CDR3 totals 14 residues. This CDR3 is CASSPGNMNTEAFF. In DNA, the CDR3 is TGTGCCAGCAGCCCGGGCAACATGAACACTGAAGCTTTCTTT.

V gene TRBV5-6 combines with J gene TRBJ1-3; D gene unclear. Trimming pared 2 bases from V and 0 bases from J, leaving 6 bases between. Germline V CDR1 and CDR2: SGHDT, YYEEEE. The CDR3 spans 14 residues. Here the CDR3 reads CASSFLGSGNTIYF. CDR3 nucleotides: TGTGCCAGCAGCTTTCTCGGCTCTGGAAACACCATATATTTT.

CDR3 protein: CASSYSSVEDTQYF. The DNA of the CDR3 is TGTGCCAGCAGTTACTCTAGCGTTGAAGATACGCAGTATTTT. This rearrangement joins TRBV6-2 or TRBV6-3 to TRBJ2-3, with D tentatively TRBD2 (5 bases). The germline gives CDR1 MNHEY, CDR2 SVGEGT. Trimming took 0 bases from V and 5 from J, leaving 9 bases between them. The CDR3 contains 14 residues.

In DNA, the CDR3 is TGTGCCAGTAGACCAGGGGACCGGGGGACTGAAGCTTTCTTT. Translation gives CASRPGDRGTEAFF. This chain uses TRBV19 with TRBJ1-1, with D tentatively TRBD1 (6 bases). Germline CDR1 LNHDA, CDR2 SQIVND (reference sequence). V was clipped by 6 bases and J by 5 bases, with 16 bases between them. The CDR3 is made up of 14 amino acids.

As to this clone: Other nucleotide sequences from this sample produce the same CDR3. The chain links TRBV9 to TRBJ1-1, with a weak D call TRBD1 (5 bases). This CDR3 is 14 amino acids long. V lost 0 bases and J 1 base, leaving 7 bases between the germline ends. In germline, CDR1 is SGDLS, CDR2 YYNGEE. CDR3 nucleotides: TGTGCCAGCAGCGTAGGACAGAAGAACACTGAAGCTTTCTTT. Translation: CASSVGQKNTEAFF.

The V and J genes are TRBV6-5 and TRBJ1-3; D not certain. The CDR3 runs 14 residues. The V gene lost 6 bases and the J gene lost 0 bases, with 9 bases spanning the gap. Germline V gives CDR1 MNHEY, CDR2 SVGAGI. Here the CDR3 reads CASRRTASGNTIYF. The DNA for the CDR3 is TGTGCCAGCAGGAGAACAGCCTCTGGAAACACCATATATTTT.

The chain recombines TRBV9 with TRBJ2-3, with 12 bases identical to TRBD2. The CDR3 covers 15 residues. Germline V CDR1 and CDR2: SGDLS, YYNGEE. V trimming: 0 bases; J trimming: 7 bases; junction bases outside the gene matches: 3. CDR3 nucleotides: TGTGCCAGCAGCGTAGAACTAGCGGGAGGAAATACGCAGTATTTT. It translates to CASSVELAGGNTQYF.

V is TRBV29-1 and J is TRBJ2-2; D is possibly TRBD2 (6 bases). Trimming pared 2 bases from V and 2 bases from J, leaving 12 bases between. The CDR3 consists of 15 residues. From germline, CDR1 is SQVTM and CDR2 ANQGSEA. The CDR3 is CSVENTGDNTGELFF. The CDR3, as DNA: TGCAGCGTTGAAAATACGGGGGACAACACCGGGGAGCTGTTTTTT.

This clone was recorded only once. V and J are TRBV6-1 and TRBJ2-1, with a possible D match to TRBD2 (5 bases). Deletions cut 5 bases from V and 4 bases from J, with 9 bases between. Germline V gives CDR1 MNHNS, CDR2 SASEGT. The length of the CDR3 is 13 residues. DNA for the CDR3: TGTGCCAGCAGTTCTACTAGTTACAATGAGCAGTTCTTC. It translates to CASSSTSYNEQFF.

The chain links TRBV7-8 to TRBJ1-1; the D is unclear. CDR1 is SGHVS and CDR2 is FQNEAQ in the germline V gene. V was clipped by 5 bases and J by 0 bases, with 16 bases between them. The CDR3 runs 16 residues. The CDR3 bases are TGTGCCAGCAGCGACGGCCGCGGGAAAATGAACACTGAAGCTTTCTTT. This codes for CASSDGRGKMNTEAFF.